A single sample gave rise to the 23 T cell receptor beta chains below, sequenced in a study of beta chain features in type 1 diabetes. The investigators reverse transcribed all of the isolated RNA, so they sequenced expressed TCRB transcripts. Here immunoSEQ multiplex PCR was the method, and the copy in TCRdb shows in-frame clones only, minus some. Here the sample spans 150,000 to 200,000 clones, roughly 60% being singletons. The antigens of these receptors remain unknown. Findings and caveats of the study: Among all four CD4+ subsets, Type 1 diabetes patients had TCRB CDR3s that were moderately but significantly shorter.

The source material was naive CD4+ T cells from blood. The receptors here all came from a man aged 30 to 39 with type 1 diabetes.

V is TRBV27 and J is TRBJ2-7; TRBD1 matches 8 bases. The J segment lost 0 bases and the V segment lost 3 bases, leaving 4 bases of the junction unmatched. Germline lookup yields CDR1 MNHEY and CDR2 SMNVEV (reference sequence). This CDR3 has 15 amino acids. The CDR3 loop is CASSFRTGSSYEQYF. The CDR3 coding sequence is TGTGCCAGCAGTTTCCGGACAGGGAGCTCCTACGAGCAGTACTTC.

This sequence joins TRBV6-5 and TRBJ1-6; 9 nucleotides match TRBD1. Germline loops: CDR1 MNHEY, CDR2 SVGAGI. CDR3 length equals 15 residues. J was trimmed by 6 bases and V by 8 bases; bases with no gene match: 8. CDR3 residues: CASQAEGQGNSPLHF. The DNA for the CDR3 is TGTGCCAGCCAGGCAGAGGGACAGGGTAATTCACCCCTCCACTTT.

This chain links TRBV29-1 with TRBJ2-7, with 12 bases that match TRBD1. The CDR3 is made up of 16 amino acids. V lost 6 bases, J lost 4 bases, and 13 bases stayed unmatched. CDR1 SQVTM and CDR2 ANQGSEA come from the germline V gene. The CDR3 nucleotides are TGCAGCGTCTCGGATCCGGGACAGGGGGCCCTATACGAGCAGTACTTC. It translates to CSVSDPGQGALYEQYF.

The chain employs TRBV25-1 and TRBJ2-3; D might be TRBD2 (6 bases). The CDR3 loop spans 15 amino acids. Deletions cut 3 bases from V and 2 bases from J, with 12 bases between. Per germline, CDR1 MGHDK and CDR2 SYGVNS. As DNA, the CDR3 is TGTGCCAGCAGTGACGCGGGACGCTACACAGATACGCAGTATTTT. This sequence encodes CASSDAGRYTDTQYF.

This chain links TRBV10-3 with TRBJ2-1, with 7 bases that match TRBD1. Germline V CDR1 and CDR2: ENHRY, SYGVKD. The ends lost 2 bases at V and 7 bases at J; junction bases unmatched: 8. The CDR3 is made up of 15 amino acids. Here the CDR3 reads CAISEKGQLSNEQFF. DNA for the CDR3: TGTGCCATCAGTGAGAAGGGACAGTTGAGTAATGAGCAGTTCTTC.

The chain employs TRBV30 and TRBJ2-7; TRBD1 matches 7 bases. V shed 4 bases, J shed 0 bases, and the junction held 6 bases outside the gene matches. Germline V gene sequence: CDR1 GTSNPN, CDR2 SVGIG (reference sequence). The length of the CDR3 is 14 residues. The CDR3 DNA sequence: TGTGCCTGGAAAAGGGGGCCCATCTCCTACGAGCAGTACTTC. It yields the protein CAWKRGPISYEQYF.

The J gene is TRBJ2-7, the V gene TRBV28; TRBD2 is a possible D gene (6 bases). Germline-derived CDR1 and CDR2 are MDHEN and SYDVKM. Trimming shortened V by 7 bases and J by 8 bases, and 21 bases separated the two germline ends. The CDR3 loop spans 14 amino acids. The CDR3 DNA reads TGTGCCAGCACCCGCTTTCGGGTCGCGGGGAAGCAGTACTTC. Protein sequence: CASTRFRVAGKQYF.

The J gene is TRBJ2-5, the V gene TRBV5-4, with 14 positions matching TRBD2. The ends lost 4 bases at V and 1 base at J; junction bases unmatched: 3. Germline CDR1 is SGHNT and CDR2 is YYREEE (reference sequence). The CDR3 has 16 residues. Here the CDR3 DNA reads TGTGCCAGCAGCCTCGGACTAGCGGGGGGCCAAGAGACCCAGTACTTC. This codes for CASSLGLAGGQETQYF.

In nucleotides, the CDR3 is TGTGCCAGCAGCCGGACGACAGGGGACGACGAGCAGTACTTC. Translated: CASSRTTGDDEQYF. V gene TRBV7-9 combines with J gene TRBJ2-7, with TRBD1 matching over 8 bases. CDR3 length equals 14 residues. Trimming took 5 bases from V and 5 from J; bases not matched to a gene: 8. Germline lookup yields CDR1 SEHNR and CDR2 FQNEAQ (reference sequence).

The chain joins TRBV27 to TRBJ1-2, with D uncertain. The germline gives CDR1 MNHEY, CDR2 SMNVEV (reference sequence). CDR3 length: 15 amino acids. Trimming stripped 8 bases from V and 1 base from J, with 17 bases between. CDR3 residues: CASRLRADLNYGYTF. The CDR3 DNA is TGTGCCAGCCGGCTTCGGGCAGACCTTAACTATGGCTACACCTTC.

V and J are TRBV30 and TRBJ2-1; TRBD1 aligns across 8 bases. This CDR3 region has 13 residues. Germline V lookup: CDR1 GTSNPN, CDR2 SVGIG (reference sequence). V gave up 1 base and J gave up 8 bases; unmatched junction bases: 4. CDR3 region: CAWSGQGYDEQFF. CDR3 nucleotides: TGTGCCTGGAGTGGACAGGGGTATGATGAGCAGTTCTTC.

V usage is TRBV4-1 and J usage is TRBJ2-3; D may be TRBD2 (5 bases). Per germline, CDR1 MGHRA and CDR2 YSYEKL. CDR3 size: 15 residues. Trimming stripped 1 base from V and 0 bases from J, with 8 bases between. CDR3 residues: CASSQGGSSTDTQYF. The DNA of the CDR3 is TGCGCCAGCAGCCAAGGAGGGAGTAGCACAGATACGCAGTATTTT.

The rearrangement links TRBV7-2 to TRBJ1-4, with no clear D. Germline CDR1 is SGHTA and CDR2 is FQGNSA. Trimming removed 4 bases at V and 5 bases at J, with 8 bases between. The CDR3 is made up of 13 amino acids. This chain's CDR3 is CASSSFGNEKLFF. CDR3 DNA sequence: TGTGCCAGCAGCTCCTTCGGGAATGAAAAACTGTTTTTT.

This clone was picked up a small number of times. The rearrangement joins TRBV9 to TRBJ2-7; the D gene is possibly TRBD2 (6 bases). Trimming removed 0 bases from V and 7 bases from J, with 14 bases in between. CDR1 and CDR2 (germline): SGDLS, YYNGEE. The CDR3 has 14 amino acids. The chain's CDR3 is CASSVVPVAGEQYF. CDR3 in DNA: TGTGCCAGCAGCGTAGTACCCGTTGCGGGGGAGCAGTACTTC.

This chain connects TRBV7-2 to TRBJ2-3; 7 bases agree with TRBD2. The J segment lost 2 bases and the V segment lost 8 bases, leaving 10 bases of the junction unmatched. Germline assignment: CDR1 SGHTA and CDR2 FQGNSA. This CDR3 has 15 residues. The CDR3 coding sequence is TGTGCCAGCCAGCCCTTCGGGACTACCACAGATACGCAGTATTTT. Translated: CASQPFGTTTDTQYF.

V is TRBV7-9 and J is TRBJ2-7; 8 positions agree with TRBD1. The germline CDR1 and CDR2 sequences are SEHNR and FQNEAQ (reference sequence). CDR3 size: 16 residues. The junction had 11 bases not matched to a gene; V was cut back by 4 bases and J by 3 bases. This chain's CDR3 is CASSSARAGGYYEQYF. CDR3 nucleotides: TGTGCCAGCAGCTCCGCCAGGGCAGGGGGCTACTACGAGCAGTACTTC.

The chain has TRBV15 and TRBJ2-4; D may match TRBD1 or TRBD2 (6 bases each). The CDR3 is made up of 13 amino acids. Germline V gives CDR1 LNHNV, CDR2 YYDKDF (reference sequence). V was shortened by 3 bases and J by 15 bases, with 18 bases between the two germline ends. CDR3 sequence reads: CATSSEKGGYAYF. The CDR3 nucleotides are TGTGCCACCAGCAGTGAAAAGGGGGGTTATGCGTACTTC.

V usage is TRBV6-5 and J usage is TRBJ1-2; maybe TRBD1 (5 bases). Germline CDR1 reads MNHEY; CDR2 reads SVGAGI. The CDR3 has 15 amino acids. Between the trimmed V and J ends, which lost 0 bases and 0 bases, there was a span of 8 bases. The CDR3 nucleotides are TGTGCCAGCAGTTACTCGTCGGACACTAACTATGGCTACACCTTC. Translating it yields CASSYSSDTNYGYTF.

The chain carries TRBV27 and TRBJ2-7; D is undetermined. The CDR3 is made up of 13 amino acids. Germline assignment: CDR1 MNHEY and CDR2 SMNVEV (reference sequence). V was clipped by 4 bases and J by 0 bases, with 7 bases between them. The CDR3 region has the DNA TGTGCCAGCAGTTCAGGCCGCTCCTACGAGCAGTACTTC. Translating gives CASSSGRSYEQYF.

This clone showed up just a few times. The chain employs TRBV7-2 and TRBJ2-3; D call uncertain. Trimming removed 5 bases at V and 1 base at J, with 7 bases between. Per the germline V gene, CDR1 is SGHTA and CDR2 is FQGNSA. The CDR3 is made up of 13 amino acids. The CDR3 DNA is TGTGCCAGCAGCCCCGACCGCACAGATACGCAGTATTTT. Translation: CASSPDRTDTQYF.

This chain links TRBV30 with TRBJ1-3; D not resolved. V shed 2 bases and J shed 1 base, with 12 bases lying between them. This CDR3 is 15 amino acids long. CDR1 and CDR2 (germline): GTSNPN, SVGIG (reference sequence). The CDR3 loop is CAWSPPGVSGNTIYF. In DNA form, the CDR3 reads TGTGCCTGGAGTCCCCCAGGCGTATCTGGAAACACCATATATTTT.

This clone has just a few counts. This chain connects TRBV28 to TRBJ2-7; D is unresolved. Trimming left V 1 base short and J 4 bases short, with 8 bases between. The CDR3 length is 13 residues. CDR1 MDHEN and CDR2 SYDVKM come from the germline V gene. The CDR3, as DNA: TGTGCCAGCAGTTTATTACCGGAGTACGAGCAGTACTTC. Protein: CASSLLPEYEQYF.

On this clone: Other DNA sequences within the sample encode an identical CDR3. This rearrangement joins TRBV29-1 to TRBJ1-2; D possibly corresponds to TRBD1 (5 bases). The V and J ends lost 4 bases and 0 bases respectively, with 9 bases between them. The germline V gene has CDR1 SQVTM and CDR2 ANQGSEA. This CDR3 comprises 13 residues. The CDR3 DNA reads TGCAGCGTTGCACGGGACCCTAACTATGGCTACACCTTC. Protein sequence: CSVARDPNYGYTF.